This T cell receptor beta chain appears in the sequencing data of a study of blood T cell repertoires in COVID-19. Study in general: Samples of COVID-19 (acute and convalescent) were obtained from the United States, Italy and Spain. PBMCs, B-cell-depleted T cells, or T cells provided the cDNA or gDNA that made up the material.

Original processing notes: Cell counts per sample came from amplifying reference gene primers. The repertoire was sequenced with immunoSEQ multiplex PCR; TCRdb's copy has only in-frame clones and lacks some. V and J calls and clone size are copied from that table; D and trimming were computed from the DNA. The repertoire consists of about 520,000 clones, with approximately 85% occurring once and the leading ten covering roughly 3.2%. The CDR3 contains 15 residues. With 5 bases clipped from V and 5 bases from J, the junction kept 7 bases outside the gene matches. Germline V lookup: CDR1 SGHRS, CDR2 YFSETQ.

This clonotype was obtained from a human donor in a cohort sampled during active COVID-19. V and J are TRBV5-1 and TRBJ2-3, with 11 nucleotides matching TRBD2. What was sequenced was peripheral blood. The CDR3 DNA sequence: TGCGCCAGCAGGTCTACTAGCGGGAGAAAAGATACGCAGTATTTT. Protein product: CASRSTSGRKDTQYF.